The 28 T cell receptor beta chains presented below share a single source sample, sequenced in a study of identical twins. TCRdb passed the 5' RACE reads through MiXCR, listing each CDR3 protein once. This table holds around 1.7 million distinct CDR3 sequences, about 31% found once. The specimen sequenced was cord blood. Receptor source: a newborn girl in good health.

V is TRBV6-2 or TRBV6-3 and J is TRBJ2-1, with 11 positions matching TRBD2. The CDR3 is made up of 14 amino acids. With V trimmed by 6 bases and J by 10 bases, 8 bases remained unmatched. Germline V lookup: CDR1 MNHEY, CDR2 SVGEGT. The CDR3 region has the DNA TGTGCCAGCAGGAAATCCGGGACTAGCGGCGAGCAGTTCTTC. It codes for CASRKSGTSGEQFF.

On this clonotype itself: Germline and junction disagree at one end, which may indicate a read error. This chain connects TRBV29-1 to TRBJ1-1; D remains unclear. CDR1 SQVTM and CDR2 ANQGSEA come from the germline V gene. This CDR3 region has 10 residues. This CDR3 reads CSASNTEVFF. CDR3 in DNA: TGCAGCGCCTCCAACACTGAAGTTTTCTTT.

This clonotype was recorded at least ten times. The CDR3 protein is CASSYWTGLNEQFF. In nucleotides, the CDR3 is TGCGCCAGCAGCTACTGGACAGGACTCAATGAGCAGTTCTTC. J is TRBJ2-1 and V is TRBV5-1; TRBD1 matches 7 bases. This CDR3 contains 14 residues. Per the germline V gene, CDR1 is SGHRS and CDR2 is YFSETQ. V trimming: 3 bases; J trimming: 6 bases; junction bases outside the gene matches: 6.

The CDR3 spells CASSSQGALTDTQYF. The CDR3 nucleotides read TGTGCCAGCAGCTCACAGGGTGCCCTCACAGATACGCAGTATTTT. The chain combines TRBV7-2 with TRBJ2-3; a weak D match, TRBD1 (6 bases). V lost 4 bases, J lost 2 bases, and 13 bases lay in between. Looked up from germline, CDR1 is SGHTA and CDR2 is FQGNSA. This CDR3 spans 15 amino acids.

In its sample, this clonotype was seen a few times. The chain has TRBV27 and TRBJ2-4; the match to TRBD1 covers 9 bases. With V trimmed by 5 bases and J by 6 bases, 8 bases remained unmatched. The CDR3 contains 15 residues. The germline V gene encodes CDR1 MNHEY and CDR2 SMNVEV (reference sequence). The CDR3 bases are TGTGCCAGCAGTACAGCCGGGACAGGGAGAAACATTCAGTACTTC. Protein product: CASSTAGTGRNIQYF.

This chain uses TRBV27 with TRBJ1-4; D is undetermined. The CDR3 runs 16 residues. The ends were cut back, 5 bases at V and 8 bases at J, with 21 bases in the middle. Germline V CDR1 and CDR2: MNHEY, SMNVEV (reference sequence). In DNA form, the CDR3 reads TGTGCCAGCAGTCGAATTATCAGGAGGGTTAGGGAAAAACTGTTTTTT. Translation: CASSRIIRRVREKLFF.

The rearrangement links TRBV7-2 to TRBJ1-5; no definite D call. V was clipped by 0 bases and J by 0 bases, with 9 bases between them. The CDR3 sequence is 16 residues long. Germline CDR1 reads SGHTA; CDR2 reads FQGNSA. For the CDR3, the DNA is TGTGCCAGCAGCTTAGCAGGGCCCTATAGCAATCAGCCCCAGCATTTT. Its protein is CASSLAGPYSNQPQHF.

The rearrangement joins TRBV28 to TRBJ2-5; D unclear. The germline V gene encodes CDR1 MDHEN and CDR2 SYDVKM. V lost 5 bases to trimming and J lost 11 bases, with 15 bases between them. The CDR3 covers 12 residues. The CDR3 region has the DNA TGTGCCAGCAGTCCGCAAGCGAATGAGCAGTACTTC. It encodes CASSPQANEQYF.

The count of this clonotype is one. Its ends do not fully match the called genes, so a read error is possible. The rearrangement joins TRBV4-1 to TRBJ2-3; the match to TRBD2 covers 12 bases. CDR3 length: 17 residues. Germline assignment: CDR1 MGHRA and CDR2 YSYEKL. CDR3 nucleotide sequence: TGCGCCAGCAGCCTTTCCCAGACTAGCGGGAGAACAGATACGCTGTATTTT. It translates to CASSLSQTSGRTDTLYF.

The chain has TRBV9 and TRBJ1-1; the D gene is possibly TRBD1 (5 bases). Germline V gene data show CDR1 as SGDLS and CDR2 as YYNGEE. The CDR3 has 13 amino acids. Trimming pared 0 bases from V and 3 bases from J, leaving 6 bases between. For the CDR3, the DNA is TGTGCCAGCAGCGTAGCACAGGACACTGAAGCTTTCTTT. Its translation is CASSVAQDTEAFF.

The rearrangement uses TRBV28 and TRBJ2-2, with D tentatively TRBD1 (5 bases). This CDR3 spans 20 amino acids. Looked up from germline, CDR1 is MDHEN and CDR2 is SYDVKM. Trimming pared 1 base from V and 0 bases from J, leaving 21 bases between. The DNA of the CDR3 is TGTGCCAGCAGTTTATCTTGGGGCGTGGTGACGGTATCGAACACCGGGGAGCTGTTTTTT. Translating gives CASSLSWGVVTVSNTGELFF.

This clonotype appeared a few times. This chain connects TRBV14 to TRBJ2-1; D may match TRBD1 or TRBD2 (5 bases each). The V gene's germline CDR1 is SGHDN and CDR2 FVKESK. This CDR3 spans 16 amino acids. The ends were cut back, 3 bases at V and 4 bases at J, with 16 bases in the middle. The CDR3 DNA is TGTGCCAGCAGCCACCGACCGGGACGGACATACAATGAGCAGTTCTTC. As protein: CASSHRPGRTYNEQFF. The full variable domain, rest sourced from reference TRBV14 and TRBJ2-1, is EAGVTQFPSHSVIEKGQTVTLRCDPISGHDNLYWYRRVMGKEIKFLLHFVKESKQDESGMPNNRFLAERTGGTYSTLKVQPAELEDSGVYFCASSHRPGRTYNEQFFGPGTRLTVL.

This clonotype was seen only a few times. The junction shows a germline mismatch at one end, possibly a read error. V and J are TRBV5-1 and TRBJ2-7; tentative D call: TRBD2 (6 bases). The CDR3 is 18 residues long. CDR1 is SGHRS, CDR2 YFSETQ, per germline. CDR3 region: CASSLAPAGLSTSFEQYF. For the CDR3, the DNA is TGCGCCAGCAGCTTGGCCCCAGCGGGCCTATCCACCTCCTTCGAGCAGTACTTC.

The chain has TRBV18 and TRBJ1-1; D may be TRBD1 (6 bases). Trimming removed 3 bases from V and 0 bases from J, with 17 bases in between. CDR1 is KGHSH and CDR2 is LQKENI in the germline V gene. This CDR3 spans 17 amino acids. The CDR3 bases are TGTGCCAGCTCACCTTTGAATTCACAGGGTATGAACACTGAAGCTTTCTTT. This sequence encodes CASSPLNSQGMNTEAFF.

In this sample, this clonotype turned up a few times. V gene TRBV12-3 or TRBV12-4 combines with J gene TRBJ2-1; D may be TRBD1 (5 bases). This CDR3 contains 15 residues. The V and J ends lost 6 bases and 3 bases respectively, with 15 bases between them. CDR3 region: CASSSRAGIYNEQFF. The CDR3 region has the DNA TGTGCCAGCAGCTCTCGAGCAGGGATCTACAATGAGCAGTTCTTC.

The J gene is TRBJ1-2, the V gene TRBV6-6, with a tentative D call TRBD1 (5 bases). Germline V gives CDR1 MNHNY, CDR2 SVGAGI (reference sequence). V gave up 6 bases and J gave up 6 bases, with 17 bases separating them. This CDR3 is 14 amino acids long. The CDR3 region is CASSPSPLGDGYTF. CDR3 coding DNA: TGTGCCAGCAGCCCCAGCCCTCTAGGGGATGGCTACACCTTC.

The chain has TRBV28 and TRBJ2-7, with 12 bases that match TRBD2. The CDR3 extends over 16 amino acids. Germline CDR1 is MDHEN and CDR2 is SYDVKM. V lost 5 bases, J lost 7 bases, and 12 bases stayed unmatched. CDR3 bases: TGTGCCAGCAGTCCCGCGACTAGCGGGAGTTTTAGTGAGCAGTACTTC. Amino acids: CASSPATSGSFSEQYF.

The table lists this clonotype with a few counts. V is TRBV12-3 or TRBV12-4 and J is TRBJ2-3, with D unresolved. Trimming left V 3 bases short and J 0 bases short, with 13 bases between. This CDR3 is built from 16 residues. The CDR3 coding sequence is TGTGCCAGCAGTTTCGCCTCCCTCTCTAGCACAGATACGCAGTATTTT. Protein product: CASSFASLSSTDTQYF.

This CDR3 reads CAGQTSSNEQFF. CDR3 nucleotide sequence: TGTGCCGGCCAGACTAGCTCAAATGAGCAGTTCTTC. The chain is built from TRBV2 and TRBJ2-1, with 7 bases fitting TRBD2. The CDR3 is 12 amino acids. Germline CDR1 and CDR2: SNHLY and FYNNEI. Losses at the gene ends were 11 bases for V and 7 bases for J; bases not matched to a gene: 8.

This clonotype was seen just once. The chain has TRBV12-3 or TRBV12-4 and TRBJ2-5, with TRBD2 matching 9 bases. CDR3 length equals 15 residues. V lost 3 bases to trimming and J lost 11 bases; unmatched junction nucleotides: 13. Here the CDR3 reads CASSFRTSDRDEQYF. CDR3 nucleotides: TGTGCCAGCAGTTTCAGGACTAGCGATAGAGATGAGCAGTACTTC.

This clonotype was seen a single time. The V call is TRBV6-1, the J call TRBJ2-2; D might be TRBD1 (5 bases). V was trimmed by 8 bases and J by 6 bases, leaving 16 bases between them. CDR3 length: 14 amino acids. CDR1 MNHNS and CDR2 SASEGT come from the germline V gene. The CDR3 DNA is TGTGCCAGCCTAGGGGTAGTTTGGTCCGGGGAGCTGTTTTTT. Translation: CASLGVVWSGELFF.

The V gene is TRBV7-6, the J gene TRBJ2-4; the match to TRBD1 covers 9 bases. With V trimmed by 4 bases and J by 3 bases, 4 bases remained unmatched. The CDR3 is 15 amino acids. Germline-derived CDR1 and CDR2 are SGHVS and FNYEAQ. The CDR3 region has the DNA TGTGCCAGCAGCTACCGGGACAGGGACAAAAACATTCAGTACTTC. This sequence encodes CASSYRDRDKNIQYF.

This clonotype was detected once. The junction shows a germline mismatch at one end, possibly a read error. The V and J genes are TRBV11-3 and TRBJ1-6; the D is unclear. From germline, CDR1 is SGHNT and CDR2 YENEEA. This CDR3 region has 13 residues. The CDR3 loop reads CASSTDYNSSLHF. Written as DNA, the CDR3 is TGTGCCAGCAGCACGGATTATAATTCATCCCTCCACTTT.

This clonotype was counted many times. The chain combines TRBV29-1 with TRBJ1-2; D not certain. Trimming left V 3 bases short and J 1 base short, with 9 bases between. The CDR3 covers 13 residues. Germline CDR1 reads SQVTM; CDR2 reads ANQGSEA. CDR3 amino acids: CSVDRTINYGYTF. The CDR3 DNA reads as TGCAGCGTTGACAGGACCATTAACTATGGCTACACCTTC.

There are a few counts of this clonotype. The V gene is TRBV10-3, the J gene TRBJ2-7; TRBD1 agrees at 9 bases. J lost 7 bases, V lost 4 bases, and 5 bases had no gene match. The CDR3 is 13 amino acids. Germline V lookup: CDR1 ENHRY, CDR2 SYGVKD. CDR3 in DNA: TGTGCCATCAGTGGGACAGGGGACAATGAGCAGTACTTC. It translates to CAISGTGDNEQYF.

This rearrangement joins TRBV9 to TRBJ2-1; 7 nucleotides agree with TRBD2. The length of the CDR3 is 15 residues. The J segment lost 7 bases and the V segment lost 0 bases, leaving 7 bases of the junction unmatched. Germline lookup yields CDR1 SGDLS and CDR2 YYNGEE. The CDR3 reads CASSVGAGAGNEQFF. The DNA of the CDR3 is TGTGCCAGCAGCGTAGGGGCGGGAGCGGGGAATGAGCAGTTCTTC.

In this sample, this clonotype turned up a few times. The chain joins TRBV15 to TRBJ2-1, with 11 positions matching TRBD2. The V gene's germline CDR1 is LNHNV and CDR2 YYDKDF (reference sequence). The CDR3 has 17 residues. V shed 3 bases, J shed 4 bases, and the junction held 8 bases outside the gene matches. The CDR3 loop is CATSRAPGTSGYNEQFF. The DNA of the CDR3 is TGTGCCACCAGCAGGGCCCCCGGGACTAGCGGTTACAATGAGCAGTTCTTC.

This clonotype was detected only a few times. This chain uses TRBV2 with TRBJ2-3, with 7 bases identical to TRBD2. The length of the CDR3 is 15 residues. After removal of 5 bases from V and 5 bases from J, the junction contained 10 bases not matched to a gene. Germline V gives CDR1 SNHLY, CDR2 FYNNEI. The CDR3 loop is CASSRDPAGLDTQYF. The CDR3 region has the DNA TGTGCCAGCAGTAGGGACCCAGCGGGGTTAGATACGCAGTATTTT.